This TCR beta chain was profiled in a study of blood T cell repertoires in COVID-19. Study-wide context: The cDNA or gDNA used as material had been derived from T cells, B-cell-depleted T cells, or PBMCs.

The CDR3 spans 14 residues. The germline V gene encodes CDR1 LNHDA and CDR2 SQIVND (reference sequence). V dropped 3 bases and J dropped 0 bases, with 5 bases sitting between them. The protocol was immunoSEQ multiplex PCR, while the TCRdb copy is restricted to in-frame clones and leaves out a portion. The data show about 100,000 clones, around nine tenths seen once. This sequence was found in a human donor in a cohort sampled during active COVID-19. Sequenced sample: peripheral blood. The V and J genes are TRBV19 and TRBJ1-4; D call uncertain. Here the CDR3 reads CASSMSATNEKLFF. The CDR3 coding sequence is TGTGCCAGTAGTATGTCAGCAACTAATGAAAAACTGTTTTTT.